Following are 3 T cell receptor beta chains from one sample sequenced in a study of blood T cell repertoires in COVID-19. Repertoires were generated with immunoSEQ multiplex PCR, while TCRdb's copy carries only in-frame clones and drops some. The sample yields 96,000 or so clones, more than 90% seen once. Source material: peripheral blood. The source is a man aged 55-75 years with acute or convalescent COVID-19.

The gene calls are TRBV27 and TRBJ1-6, with 10 bases that match TRBD1. Germline V gene lookup returns CDR1 MNHEY and CDR2 SMNVEV (reference sequence). The CDR3 sequence is 17 residues long. Unmatched junction bases numbered 14, after V lost 10 bases and J lost 5 bases. In DNA, the CDR3 is TGTGCCACCCGGGACAGGGGTTTTTTATTCCATAATTCACCCCTCCACTTT. Translated, it gives CATRDRGFLFHNSPLHF.

This rearrangement joins TRBV24-1 to TRBJ2-1; TRBD2 matches 7 bases. The CDR3 spans 16 residues. Unmatched junction bases numbered 2, after V lost 1 base and J lost 0 bases. Germline CDR1 KGHDR, CDR2 SFDVKD. CDR3: CATSDLAGSSYNEQFF. The CDR3 nucleotides read TGTGCCACCAGTGATTTAGCGGGAAGCTCCTACAATGAGCAGTTCTTC.

This sequence joins TRBV28 and TRBJ2-2; 9 nucleotides line up with TRBD1. V trimming: 8 bases; J trimming: 3 bases; junction bases outside the gene matches: 7. This CDR3 is built from 15 residues. Germline V lookup: CDR1 MDHEN, CDR2 SYDVKM. In nucleotides, the CDR3 is TGTGCCAGCCATACAGGGGGCATTGACACCGGGGAGCTGTTTTTT. This gives the protein CASHTGGIDTGELFF. The full variable domain, in which reference TRBV28 and TRBJ2-2 provide the parts outside the CDR3, is DVKVTQSSRYLVKRTGEKVFLECVQDMDHENMFWYRQDPGLGLRLIYFSYDVKMKEKGDIPEGYSVSREKKERFSLILESASTNQTSMYLCASHTGGIDTGELFFGEGSRLTVL.